Listed below are T cell receptor beta chains from one sample, sequenced in a study of CD8+ T cells in alopecia areata. Using immunoSEQ multiplex PCR, the repertoire was profiled, and TCRdb retains in-frame clones only, with some absent. The sample has just under 65,000 clones, under 60% seen once. The sequencing used CD8+ T cells sorted from blood, collected around week 36, from a patient treated with tofacitinib. The receptors derive from a human donor with alopecia areata. CDR3s include the opening cysteine and the closing phenylalanine or tryptophan. D genes are given only for firm matches. The size of a clone is reported for some rows only, either as once, few or many, or as a class for expanded clones.

.	few	TRBV5-1	TRBJ1-1	TGCGCCAGCAGCTTGACAAAGCCGTACACTGAAGCTTTCTTT	CASSLTKPYTEAFF
TRBD1	.	TRBV19	TRBJ2-7	TGTGCCAGTAGTACACCCGCCGGACAGGGCCTCTACGAGCAGTACTTC	CASSTPAGQGLYEQYF
TRBD2	few	TRBV7-8	TRBJ2-1	TGTGCCAGCAGCTTAGTTGCTAGCGGGATAGATGAGCAGTTCTTC	CASSLVASGIDEQFF
.	.	TRBV29-1	TRBJ2-3	TGCAGCGTTGATTATAGGGACGGGAGAGATACGCAGTATTTT	CSVDYRDGRDTQYF
.	few	TRBV29-1	TRBJ2-1	TGCAGCGTTGACAGGACCAATGAGCAGTTCTTC	CSVDRTNEQFF
.	few	TRBV11-2	TRBJ2-3	TGTGCCAGCAGCTTAGTTGGGGAGAGCACAGATACGCAGTATTTT	CASSLVGESTDTQYF
TRBD2	few	TRBV5-1	TRBJ2-7	TGCGCCAGCAGCGTCGGGAGCGGGATGACCTACGAGCAGTACTTC	CASSVGSGMTYEQYF
.	.	TRBV29-1	TRBJ1-1	TGCAGCGTTGAGACGAGGACTGAAGCTTTCTTT	CSVETRTEAFF
TRBD1	.	TRBV30	TRBJ2-5	TGTGCCTGGACTAGCGGGACAGGGGGCTTGGAGACCCAGTACTTC	CAWTSGTGGLETQYF
.	few	TRBV7-9	TRBJ1-2	TGTGCCAGCAGCTTAGAGCCAGCTAACTATGGCTACACCTTC	CASSLEPANYGYTF
.	few	TRBV4-3	TRBJ1-1	TGCGCCAGCAGCCAAGATGATGGTTGGGGCACTGAAGCTTTCTTT	CASSQDDGWGTEAFF
.	.	TRBV29-1	TRBJ1-1	TGCAGCGTTGTCTTGGCTGAAGCTTTCTTT	CSVVLAEAFF
TRBD1	.	TRBV29-1	TRBJ2-5	TGCAGCGTCGCGACAGGGACCCCAGAGACCCAGTACTTC	CSVATGTPETQYF
.	.	TRBV2	TRBJ2-6	TGTGCCAGCATGGAGGGACGGGGCTCTGGGGCCAACGTCCTGACTTTC	CASMEGRGSGANVLTF
.	once	TRBV6-1	TRBJ2-7	TGTGCCAGCAGGGCGGTCTACGAGCAGTACTTC	CASRAVYEQYF
TRBD1	.	TRBV29-1	TRBJ1-3	TGCAGCGTGGCCGGGACAGGCGGAGGGGTCTCTGGAAACACCATATATTTT	CSVAGTGGGVSGNTIYF
TRBD1	few	TRBV7-8	TRBJ2-6	TGTGCCAGCAGCTTCCCCGGACAGGGGGGCTCTGGGGCCAACGTCCTGACTTTC	CASSFPGQGGSGANVLTF
.	.	TRBV4-1	TRBJ2-1	TGTGCCAGCAGCTTCGAGACGCCGACCTACAATGAGCAGTTCTTC	CASSFETPTYNEQFF
.	.	TRBV29-1	TRBJ2-3	TGCAGCGCGGGAGCGAGCACAGATACGCAGTATTTT	CSAGASTDTQYF
TRBD2	.	TRBV27	TRBJ2-3	TGTGCCAGCACCGCAGGGCCTAGCGGAGACACAGATACGCAGTATTTT	CASTAGPSGDTDTQYF
.	.	TRBV7-2	TRBJ2-7	TGTGCCAGCAGCTTACTAGGGTCGAGCTCCTACGAGCAGTACTTC	CASSLLGSSSYEQYF
TRBD2	.	TRBV2	TRBJ2-5	TGTGCCAGCAGTGAGAGCGGGAGAGGTGGGGGTCAAGAGACCCAGTACTTC	CASSESGRGGGQETQYF
.	.	TRBV29-1	TRBJ2-1	TGCAGCGTTGATTCCGGCAGGCACAATGAGCAGTTCTTC	CSVDSGRHNEQFF
TRBD2	.	TRBV9	TRBJ2-7	TGTGCCAGCAGCGTAGGGGCTAGCGGGAGCCGGTTCTTC	CASSVGASGSRFF
.	.	TRBV2	TRBJ2-1	TGTGCCAGCAGTGAAGGGGCTGCAGGAAATAACAATGAGCAGTTCTTC	CASSEGAAGNNNEQFF
TRBD2	few	TRBV15	TRBJ2-1	TGTGCCACCAGCAGATCGGGACTAGCAGGCAATGAGCAGTTCTTC	CATSRSGLAGNEQFF
TRBD2	.	TRBV29-1	TRBJ2-1	TGCAGCGTTGGGCTAGCGGCTCTCTCCTACAATGAGCAGTTCTTC	CSVGLAALSYNEQFF
.	.	TRBV15	TRBJ1-2	TGTGCCACCAGCAGAACGACAGATCCCAGCCTGATATATGGCTACACCTTC	CATSRTTDPSLIYGYTF
.	.	TRBV7-9	TRBJ2-7	TGTGCCAGCAGCCCAGCAGGAATCGGCGAGCAGTACTTC	CASSPAGIGEQYF
.	.	TRBV6-5	TRBJ2-7	TGTGCCAGCAGTTACAAACTAGCCTACGAGCAGTACTTC	CASSYKLAYEQYF
.	.	TRBV5-1	TRBJ1-2	TGCGCCAGCAGCTTGGCCCCATTAGTGGGCTACACCTTC	CASSLAPLVGYTF
TRBD2	.	TRBV5-1	TRBJ2-1	TGCGCCAGCAGCTGGACTAGCGGAGGACTCAATGAGCAGTTCTTC	CASSWTSGGLNEQFF
.	.	TRBV7-3	TRBJ2-1	TGTGCCAGCAGCCTGGGGCTAGGTAATGAGCAGTTCTTC	CASSLGLGNEQFF
.	few	TRBV27	TRBJ1-2	TGTGCCAGCGCTTCGGGGGGCTATGGCTACACCTTC	CASASGGYGYTF
TRBD1	.	TRBV9	TRBJ1-2	TGTGCCAGCCGCTCAACAGGGGGCTATGGCTACACCTTC	CASRSTGGYGYTF
TRBD2	.	TRBV30	TRBJ2-1	TGTGCCTGGAGGTCCAGCGGGGGCAATGAGCAGTTCTTC	CAWRSSGGNEQFF
.	.	TRBV29-1	TRBJ2-7	TGCAGCGTTGAAGCTCGGGACAACTCCTACGAGCAGTACTTC	CSVEARDNSYEQYF
.	.	TRBV6-5	TRBJ2-5	TGTGCCAGCAGTTACCGCCCCGGGACATTAGAGACCCAGTACTTC	CASSYRPGTLETQYF
.	.	TRBV4-1	TRBJ2-7	TGCGCCAGCAGCCGTAGGGACATTAGCTACGAGCAGTACTTC	CASSRRDISYEQYF
TRBD1	.	TRBV11-2	TRBJ2-1	TGTGCCAGCAGCTTAGTGGGGTTGGGACAGGTGAATGAGCAGTTCTTC	CASSLVGLGQVNEQFF
TRBD2	.	TRBV5-1	TRBJ2-1	TGCGCCAGCAGCTCCGGGACTAGCGGCTACAATGAGCAGTTCTTC	CASSSGTSGYNEQFF
TRBD2	.	TRBV29-1	TRBJ2-5	TGCAGCGTTTTCGGGACTTTAGCGGGAGGGCCGGAGACCCAGTACTTC	CSVFGTLAGGPETQYF
.	.	TRBV30	TRBJ1-2	TGTGCCTGTTTTCCGACTCTTGGCTACACCTTC	CACFPTLGYTF
TRBD2	few	TRBV19	TRBJ2-7	TGTGCCAGTAGTGAAACTAGCGGGAGGGCCTCCTACGAGCAGTACTTC	CASSETSGRASYEQYF
.	.	TRBV11-2	TRBJ2-1	TGTGCCAGCAGCTCGGGACCCACGGGGAATGAGCAGTTCTTC	CASSSGPTGNEQFF
TRBD1	.	TRBV9	TRBJ1-2	TGTGCCAGCAGCCCGACTCAGGGGGGCGACTATGGCTACACCTTC	CASSPTQGGDYGYTF
.	.	TRBV19	TRBJ1-1	TGTGCCAGTAGACAGGTGAACACTGAAGCTTTCTTT	CASRQVNTEAFF
.	few	TRBV28	TRBJ2-2	TGTGCCAGCAGTTTATACGCTAACACCGGGGAGCTGTTTTTT	CASSLYANTGELFF
.	.	TRBV7-9	TRBJ2-1	TGTGCCAGCAGCTTACCAGGTGGTATTTCCTACAATGAGCAGTTCTTC	CASSLPGGISYNEQFF
.	.	TRBV29-1	TRBJ2-1	TGCAGCGTTGAATATGGTGAGCAGTTCTTC	CSVEYGEQFF
.	.	TRBV30	TRBJ1-3	TGTGCCTGGAGTCGTACAGGGATCCCCTCTGGAAACACCATATATTTT	CAWSRTGIPSGNTIYF
.	few	TRBV4-1	TRBJ2-7	TGCGCCAGCAGCCAGTCCCGAGGTACGGCCGACGAGCAGTACTTC	CASSQSRGTADEQYF
TRBD2	.	TRBV9	TRBJ2-3	TGTGCCAGCTCCGGGGGGAGCCCAGATACGCAGTATTTT	CASSGGSPDTQYF
.	few	TRBV23-1	TRBJ1-5	TGCGCCAGCAGTCAATCTAATCGGGACACCTTCAATCAGCCCCAGCATTTT	CASSQSNRDTFNQPQHF
TRBD1	.	TRBV30	TRBJ2-7	TGTGCCTGGGGACAGGGGAACGAGCAGTACTTC	CAWGQGNEQYF
.	.	TRBV4-2	TRBJ1-5	TGTGCCAGCAGCGTGTCAGCGTCGAGCAATCAGCCCCAGCATTTT	CASSVSASSNQPQHF
.	.	TRBV5-4	TRBJ2-3	TGTGCCAGCAGCTTGGAAGTGGGCACAGATACGCAGTATTTT	CASSLEVGTDTQYF
.	few	TRBV29-1	TRBJ2-7	TGCAGCGTTATGGTCCACCGCAACCACGAGCAGTACTTC	CSVMVHRNHEQYF
.	.	TRBV29-1	TRBJ1-2	TGCAGCGTTGGTGGTGGGGGAAACTATGGCTACACCTTC	CSVGGGGNYGYTF
TRBD1	.	TRBV9	TRBJ1-2	TGTGCCAGCAGCGTCTCAGGGGGAGGGAATGGCTACACCTTC	CASSVSGGGNGYTF